Below are 25 T cell receptor beta chains sequenced from a single sample in a study of T cell changes during pregnancy in multiple sclerosis. Sequencing was performed with immunoSEQ multiplex PCR; in TCRdb, only in-frame clones are kept and a portion is missing. The repertoire holds approximately 70,000 clones, with around nine tenths as singletons. The starting material was peripheral blood, obtained in the third trimester of pregnancy. The receptors here all came from a female donor with multiple sclerosis, enrolled in a pregnancy study.

The chain carries TRBV2 and TRBJ2-7; D ambiguous. Germline CDR1 reads SNHLY; CDR2 reads FYNNEI. This CDR3 spans 11 amino acids. Trimming left V 4 bases short and J 5 bases short, with 6 bases between. The CDR3 spells CASSAFHEQYF. CDR3 DNA sequence: TGTGCCAGCAGTGCGTTCCACGAGCAGTACTTC.

The rearrangement joins TRBV5-1 to TRBJ2-5; the match to TRBD2 covers 11 bases. V dropped 0 bases and J dropped 4; count of bases not matched to a gene: 8. Germline-derived CDR1 and CDR2 are SGHRS and YFSETQ. The CDR3 has 17 residues. The CDR3 reads CASSLATSGSSGETQYF. In DNA form, the CDR3 reads TGCGCCAGCAGCTTGGCTACTAGCGGGAGTTCAGGAGAGACCCAGTACTTC.

This chain joins TRBV7-2 and TRBJ2-3, with 8 nucleotides matching TRBD2. V shed 1 base and J 4 bases; nucleotides not matched to a gene: 1. Germline CDR1 is SGHTA and CDR2 is FQGNSA. This CDR3 has 14 amino acids. The DNA of the CDR3 is TGTGCCAGCAGCTTAGTAGCGGGATCAGATACGCAGTATTTT. Translated: CASSLVAGSDTQYF.

This chain connects TRBV28 to TRBJ2-1; 11 nucleotides line up with TRBD1. After removal of 4 bases from V and 8 bases from J, the junction contained 13 bases not matched to a gene. The CDR3 covers 17 residues. The germline V gene has CDR1 MDHEN and CDR2 SYDVKM. The CDR3 region is CASSSRRTGGPGDEQFF. The CDR3 bases are TGTGCCAGCAGTTCAAGACGGACAGGGGGCCCGGGGGATGAGCAGTTCTTC.

V and J are TRBV7-2 and TRBJ2-3, with D possibly matching TRBD2 (6 bases). The CDR3 has 15 residues. Germline values: CDR1 SGHTA, CDR2 FQGNSA. Between the trimmed V and J ends, which lost 5 bases and 4 bases, there was a span of 16 bases. CDR3 loop: CASSILPGTADTQYF. As DNA, the CDR3 is TGTGCCAGCAGCATACTCCCCGGGACTGCAGATACGCAGTATTTT.

The chain uses TRBV4-3 and TRBJ2-4, with 7 bases matching TRBD2. The J segment lost 10 bases and the V segment lost 1 base, leaving 10 bases of the junction unmatched. The germline CDR1 and CDR2 sequences are LGHNA and YSLEER. The CDR3 has 15 amino acids. CDR3: CASSQGQSGLEIQYF. The CDR3 DNA reads TGCGCCAGCAGCCAAGGACAATCCGGACTAGAGATTCAGTACTTC.

The V call is TRBV5-6, the J call TRBJ2-3; 11 bases are shared with TRBD2. The germline gives CDR1 SGHDT, CDR2 YYEEEE. The length of the CDR3 is 16 residues. Trimming at V came to 2 bases and at J to 1 base, leaving 3 bases not matched to a gene. The CDR3: CASSFGLAGGTDTQYF. CDR3 bases: TGTGCCAGCAGCTTCGGACTAGCGGGCGGCACAGATACGCAGTATTTT.

This chain uses TRBV18 with TRBJ1-5; unclear D gene. The CDR3 is 13 amino acids. Trimming cost V 6 bases and J 7 bases, with 13 bases left between them. Looked up from germline, CDR1 is KGHSH and CDR2 is LQKENI. The CDR3 loop is CASSPGSEQPQHF. CDR3 DNA: TGTGCCAGCTCCCCCGGGAGTGAACAGCCCCAGCATTTT.

V usage is TRBV30 and J usage is TRBJ2-3; 10 bases agree with TRBD2. CDR3 length: 16 amino acids. The V segment lost 4 bases and the J segment 1 base; nucleotides outside the gene matches: 8. The germline V gene encodes CDR1 GTSNPN and CDR2 SVGIG (reference sequence). DNA for the CDR3: TGTGCCTGGATCCAGCGGGAGGGCCGTGGCACAGATACGCAGTATTTT. Translation gives CAWIQREGRGTDTQYF. Filled out from reference TRBV30 and TRBJ2-3, the complete variable domain reads SQTIHQWPATLVQPVGSPLSLECTVEGTSNPNLYWYRQAAGRGLQLLFYSVGIGQISSEVPQNLSASRPQDRQFILSSKKLLLSDSGFYLCAWIQREGRGTDTQYFGPGTRLTVL.

This chain uses TRBV6-5 with TRBJ2-7, with 8 bases lining up with TRBD2. The CDR3 covers 12 residues. Germline CDR1 reads MNHEY; CDR2 reads SVGAGI. J gave up 6 bases and V 8 bases, and 6 bases lay outside the gene matches. The CDR3 spells CASGREGGEQYF. CDR3 coding DNA: TGTGCCAGCGGCCGGGAGGGCGGCGAGCAGTACTTC.

The V gene is TRBV5-1, the J gene TRBJ2-7, with 11 nucleotides matching TRBD2. V gave up 4 bases and J gave up 4 bases; unmatched junction bases: 4. The CDR3 is 14 residues long. In germline, CDR1 is SGHRS, CDR2 YFSETQ. Here the CDR3 DNA reads TGCGCCAGCAGCCCGGGACTAGCGGAGTACGAGCAGTACTTC. Its translation is CASSPGLAEYEQYF.

Only a few counts were recorded for this clone. The CDR3 coding sequence is TGTGCCACCAGCAACGAAAGAGGCACTGAAGCTTTCTTT. Translation gives CATSNERGTEAFF. The chain couples TRBV15 to TRBJ1-1; no clear D gene. CDR1 and CDR2 (germline): LNHNV, YYDKDF (reference sequence). With 4 bases removed from V and 4 bases from J, the gap between germline ends came to 10 bases. This CDR3 has 13 residues.

The chain has TRBV4-1 and TRBJ1-6; possibly TRBD1 for D (6 bases). Trimming took off 6 bases at V and 8 bases at J, with 17 bases between the two ends. The CDR3 covers 15 residues. The V gene's germline CDR1 is MGHRA and CDR2 YSYEKL. CDR3 residues: CASSERAGDDSPLHF. The CDR3, as DNA: TGCGCCAGCAGTGAGAGGGCAGGGGATGATTCACCCCTCCACTTT.

This chain links TRBV19 with TRBJ2-1; 9 nucleotides align to TRBD1. CDR3 size: 13 residues. With V trimmed by 5 bases and J by 16 bases, 12 bases remained unmatched. CDR1 is LNHDA, CDR2 SQIVND, per germline (reference sequence). The CDR3: CASSSAGTGNNFF. The CDR3 DNA is TGTGCCAGTAGTTCAGCGGGGACAGGGAATAATTTCTTC.

The chain carries TRBV5-5 and TRBJ2-1, with D tentatively TRBD2 (6 bases). Germline-derived CDR1 and CDR2 are SGHKS and YYEKEE (reference sequence). V was cut by 1 base and J by 5 bases, with 13 bases left in between. The CDR3 contains 15 residues. CDR3 in amino acids: CASSLNGRSNNEQFF. For the CDR3, the DNA is TGTGCCAGCAGCTTGAACGGGAGAAGCAACAATGAGCAGTTCTTC.

J is TRBJ2-5 and V is TRBV6-5; no clear D. Germline V gene lookup returns CDR1 MNHEY and CDR2 SVGAGI. V was clipped by 3 bases and J by 3 bases, with 8 bases between them. The CDR3 runs 13 residues. CDR3 protein: CASSYTVKETQYF. The CDR3 DNA reads TGTGCCAGCAGTTATACGGTGAAAGAGACCCAGTACTTC.

The sample holds a few counts of this clone. The V gene is TRBV29-1, the J gene TRBJ1-1; D gene uncertain. Trimming took 6 bases from V and 4 from J, leaving 18 bases between them. This CDR3 is 14 amino acids long. The germline V gene has CDR1 SQVTM and CDR2 ANQGSEA. The DNA of the CDR3 is TGCAGCGTCGCCAGGACTGCGACAATCACTGAAGCTTTCTTT. Encoded protein: CSVARTATITEAFF.

The gene calls are TRBV5-6 and TRBJ2-7, with D possibly TRBD2 on 6 matching bases. V shed 2 bases and J shed 2 bases, with 14 bases lying between them. The CDR3 consists of 15 residues. Germline CDR1 is SGHDT and CDR2 is YYEEEE. The CDR3 bases are TGTGCCAGCAGCTTTCGACAGACTAGAACCTACGAGCAGTACTTC. It is translated as CASSFRQTRTYEQYF.

This sequence joins TRBV9 and TRBJ2-7, with TRBD2 identical over 7 bases. V lost 4 bases to trimming and J lost 0 bases; unmatched junction nucleotides: 7. There are 15 residues in the CDR3. From germline, CDR1 is SGDLS and CDR2 YYNGEE. CDR3 sequence reads: CASSYSGTISYEQYF. CDR3 coding DNA: TGTGCCAGCAGCTATTCCGGGACTATCTCCTACGAGCAGTACTTC.

The chain is built from TRBV19 and TRBJ1-4, with no clear D. Germline assignment: CDR1 LNHDA and CDR2 SQIVND (reference sequence). V was shortened by 7 bases and J by 7 bases, with 13 bases between the two germline ends. The CDR3 runs to 13 residues. The DNA for the CDR3 is TGTGCCAGTAAGCTGGCTCCGGGTGAAAAACTGTTTTTT. Translated: CASKLAPGEKLFF. Variable domain in full (rest from reference TRBV19 and TRBJ1-4): DGGITQSPKYLFRKEGQNVTLSCEQNLNHDAMYWYRQDPGQGLRLIYYSQIVNDFQKGDIAEGYSVSREKKESFPLTVTSAQKNPTAFYLCASKLAPGEKLFFGSGTQLSVL.

This clone was counted once. This chain joins TRBV7-2 and TRBJ1-2; TRBD1 might be the D (6 bases). With 5 bases removed from V and 8 bases from J, the gap between germline ends came to 27 bases. This CDR3 is 17 amino acids long. Germline V gene data show CDR1 as SGHTA and CDR2 as FQGNSA. The CDR3 DNA reads as TGTGCCAGCAGCCCAAACTCCGGGACAACGACCTATACAGGCTACACCTTC. The encoded protein is CASSPNSGTTTYTGYTF.

This clone was counted a single time. The CDR3 DNA reads as TGTGCCACCAGCAGAGATCCAGGGGGCGGTGGAAACACCATATATTTT. This encodes CATSRDPGGGGNTIYF. The chain is built from TRBV15 and TRBJ1-3; 8 bases align to TRBD1. After removal of 0 bases from V and 3 bases from J, the junction contained 4 bases not matched to a gene. The CDR3 is made up of 16 amino acids. The germline V gene has CDR1 LNHNV and CDR2 YYDKDF (reference sequence).

The V call is TRBV9, the J call TRBJ2-2, with TRBD2 identical over 9 bases. Germline CDR1 reads SGDLS; CDR2 reads YYNGEE. The trim removed 0 bases at V and 5 bases at J, leaving 2 bases unmatched. This CDR3 has 15 residues. Here the CDR3 reads CASSVAGLATGELFF. Here the CDR3 DNA reads TGTGCCAGCAGCGTAGCTGGACTAGCGACCGGGGAGCTGTTTTTT.

The chain couples TRBV27 to TRBJ2-7; D may be TRBD2 (6 bases). Trimming left V 0 bases short and J 7 bases short, with 22 bases between. CDR3 length: 17 amino acids. The V gene's germline CDR1 is MNHEY and CDR2 SMNVEV (reference sequence). The CDR3 region is CASSLSQDREGEEEQYF. CDR3 coding DNA: TGTGCCAGCAGTTTATCCCAAGATAGGGAAGGGGAGGAGGAGCAGTACTTC.

The rearrangement uses TRBV2 and TRBJ1-5, with D perhaps TRBD1 (6 bases). In germline, CDR1 is SNHLY, CDR2 FYNNEI. The CDR3 consists of 16 residues. V shed 3 bases and J shed 6 bases, with 18 bases lying between them. This chain's CDR3 is CASSDASYRELQPQHF. CDR3 sequence (DNA): TGTGCCAGCAGTGACGCTTCATACAGGGAACTTCAGCCCCAGCATTTT.